These 16 T cell receptor beta chains were sequenced from one sample in a study of cytotoxic CD8 clonotypes in ibrutinib-treated CLL. Sequencing used immunoSEQ multiplex PCR; TCRdb keeps in-frame clones, though not all of them. Found here are about 16,000 clones, 65% to 70% of them singletons; the top ten hold 18%. The sample in question was PBMCs, obtained before ibrutinib treatment. All receptors derive from a human donor with chronic lymphocytic leukemia.

This clone came up a few times. This chain uses TRBV5-4 with TRBJ1-1; maybe TRBD1 (6 bases). Trimming stripped 4 bases from V and 1 base from J, with 8 bases between. The CDR3 loop spans 13 amino acids. Per the germline V gene, CDR1 is SGHNT and CDR2 is YYREEE (reference sequence). The CDR3 region is CASSPQGNTEAFF. The CDR3 DNA is TGTGCCAGCAGCCCACAGGGGAACACTGAAGCTTTCTTT.

This sequence joins TRBV15 and TRBJ1-4; 7 nucleotides align to TRBD1. The CDR3 has 17 amino acids. V lost 0 bases, J lost 10 bases, and 14 bases stayed unmatched. CDR1 is LNHNV, CDR2 YYDKDF, per germline (reference sequence). The CDR3 loop reads CATSRESQRQGEGKLFF. Here the CDR3 DNA reads TGTGCCACCAGCAGAGAGTCCCAGAGGCAGGGGGAAGGAAAACTGTTTTTT.

J is TRBJ1-5 and V is TRBV7-2; TRBD1 might be the D (6 bases). The V gene's germline CDR1 is SGHTA and CDR2 FQGNSA. Trimming cost V 3 bases and J 4 bases, with 7 bases left between them. The CDR3 has 13 amino acids. CDR3 sequence: CASSLTGNQPQHF. DNA of the CDR3: TGTGCCAGCAGCTTGACAGGAAATCAGCCCCAGCATTTT.

The genes are TRBV7-3 and TRBJ1-1, with D unclear. Germline CDR1 and CDR2: SGHTA and FQGTGA. This CDR3 is built from 17 residues. V gave up 3 bases and J gave up 0 bases, with 17 bases separating them. In nucleotides, the CDR3 is TGTGCCAGCAGCTTTCCTAGCCCCGTTGACATGAACACTGAAGCTTTCTTT. Amino acid sequence: CASSFPSPVDMNTEAFF.

This clone has just a few counts. CDR3 region: CASSATSGPRYF. Here the CDR3 DNA reads TGTGCCAGCAGTGCGACTAGCGGGCCTAGGTATTTT. The chain combines TRBV6-6 with TRBJ2-3, with 10 bases lining up with TRBD2. The germline V gene has CDR1 MNHNY and CDR2 SVGAGI (reference sequence). This CDR3 has 12 amino acids. The V and J ends lost 5 bases and 14 bases, in that order; junction bases with no gene match: 7.

This clone was seen a few times. DNA for the CDR3: TGTGCCAGCTCGTTCTCCGGGACAGGGAACGAAAAACTGTTTTTT. It is translated as CASSFSGTGNEKLFF. V is TRBV18 and J is TRBJ1-4; 9 bases fit TRBD1. The germline V gene has CDR1 KGHSH and CDR2 LQKENI. This CDR3 is 15 amino acids long. Losses at the gene ends were 6 bases for V and 8 bases for J; bases not matched to a gene: 10.

V is TRBV9 and J is TRBJ2-4; weak D call: TRBD2 (5 bases). V was cut by 2 bases and J by 7 bases, with 16 bases left in between. Germline-derived CDR1 and CDR2 are SGDLS and YYNGEE. The CDR3 contains 15 residues. CDR3 protein: CASSVEGTERNIQYF. In nucleotides, the CDR3 is TGTGCCAGCAGCGTTGAGGGTACGGAGAGGAACATTCAGTACTTC. Full variable domain (rest looked up from reference TRBV9 and TRBJ2-4): DSGVTQTPKHLITATGQRVTLRCSPRSGDLSVYWYQQSLDQGLQFLIQYYNGEERAKGNILERFSAQQFPDLHSELNLSSLELGDSALYFCASSVEGTERNIQYFGAGTRLSVL.

J is TRBJ1-5 and V is TRBV7-9, with 7 bases lining up with TRBD1. CDR1 is SEHNR and CDR2 is FQNEAQ in the germline V gene (reference sequence). With 4 bases clipped from V and 7 bases from J, the junction kept 10 bases outside the gene matches. This CDR3 contains 15 residues. This CDR3 reads CASSWGGTEGQPQHF. The DNA for the CDR3 is TGTGCCAGCAGCTGGGGAGGGACAGAAGGACAGCCCCAGCATTTT.

The V call is TRBV9, the J call TRBJ1-4; unclear D gene. The CDR3 spans 15 residues. Germline CDR1 and CDR2: SGDLS and YYNGEE. V lost 1 base and J 3 bases, leaving 10 bases between the germline ends. CDR3 loop: CASSVLGQPNEKLFF. CDR3 DNA: TGTGCCAGCAGCGTATTAGGGCAACCTAATGAAAAACTGTTTTTT. Variable domain in full (rest from reference TRBV9 and TRBJ1-4): DSGVTQTPKHLITATGQRVTLRCSPRSGDLSVYWYQQSLDQGLQFLIQYYNGEERAKGNILERFSAQQFPDLHSELNLSSLELGDSALYFCASSVLGQPNEKLFFGSGTQLSVL.

This clone has a handful of counts. The rearrangement links TRBV28 to TRBJ1-2, with D possibly being TRBD1 (5 bases). The length of the CDR3 is 15 residues. Trimming cost V 5 bases and J 7 bases, with 20 bases left between them. Germline values: CDR1 MDHEN, CDR2 SYDVKM. The CDR3 reads CASSPPSGAVAGYTF. CDR3 nucleotides: TGTGCCAGCAGTCCACCGAGCGGGGCGGTGGCTGGCTACACCTTC.

In its sample, this clone was seen once. The rearrangement joins TRBV10-1 to TRBJ2-3, with D unresolved. The V end lost 2 bases, the J end lost 0 bases, and 9 bases lay between the germline ends. Germline V gives CDR1 WNHNN, CDR2 SYGVQD (reference sequence). The CDR3 contains 15 residues. The CDR3 loop reads CASSERQSSTDTQYF. In DNA, the CDR3 is TGCGCCAGCAGTGAGCGGCAGAGCAGCACAGATACGCAGTATTTT.

The chain is built from TRBV5-6 and TRBJ1-6; TRBD1 matches 9 bases. The CDR3 length is 15 residues. Germline V gene lookup returns CDR1 SGHDT and CDR2 YYEEEE. Trimming took 0 bases from V and 7 from J; bases not matched to a gene: 2. The CDR3 coding sequence is TGTGCCAGCAGCTTGGTGGGACAGGGAAATTCACCCCTCCACTTT. Residues: CASSLVGQGNSPLHF.

A word on this clone: Other DNA sequences from this sample encode an identical CDR3 as well. The V call is TRBV5-1, the J call TRBJ1-4; weak D call: TRBD1 (5 bases). Germline V CDR1 and CDR2: SGHRS, YFSETQ. The CDR3 spans 13 residues. V lost 5 bases to trimming and J lost 3 bases, with 8 bases between them. CDR3 coding DNA: TGCGCCAGCAGAGGGACCGCTAATGAAAAACTGTTTTTT. Amino acid sequence: CASRGTANEKLFF.

The J gene is TRBJ2-7, the V gene TRBV7-2; 7 bases align to TRBD1. The CDR3 covers 15 residues. V dropped 1 base and J dropped 2; count of bases not matched to a gene: 5. The V gene's germline CDR1 is SGHTA and CDR2 FQGNSA. The CDR3 bases are TGTGCCAGCAGCTTAGACAACAGGGGACCCTACGAGCAGTACTTC. It is translated as CASSLDNRGPYEQYF.

This clone was seen a handful of times. The chain couples TRBV6-6 to TRBJ1-2, with D tentatively TRBD1 (5 bases). The CDR3 has 13 amino acids. Trimming took off 2 bases at V and 5 bases at J, with 9 bases between the two ends. Germline V lookup: CDR1 MNHNY, CDR2 SVGAGI (reference sequence). The CDR3 spells CASSYPPGYGYTF. CDR3 bases: TGTGCCAGCAGTTACCCGCCAGGGTATGGCTACACCTTC.

This clone was recorded a few times. This chain connects TRBV9 to TRBJ2-7; 9 bases are a match to TRBD1. This CDR3 is 16 amino acids long. Per the germline V gene, CDR1 is SGDLS and CDR2 is YYNGEE. After removal of 3 bases from V and 2 bases from J, the junction contained 9 bases not matched to a gene. In DNA form, the CDR3 reads TGTGCCAGCAGCGGACCGGGACAGGGAAGGGCCTACGAGCAGTACTTC. Protein: CASSGPGQGRAYEQYF.